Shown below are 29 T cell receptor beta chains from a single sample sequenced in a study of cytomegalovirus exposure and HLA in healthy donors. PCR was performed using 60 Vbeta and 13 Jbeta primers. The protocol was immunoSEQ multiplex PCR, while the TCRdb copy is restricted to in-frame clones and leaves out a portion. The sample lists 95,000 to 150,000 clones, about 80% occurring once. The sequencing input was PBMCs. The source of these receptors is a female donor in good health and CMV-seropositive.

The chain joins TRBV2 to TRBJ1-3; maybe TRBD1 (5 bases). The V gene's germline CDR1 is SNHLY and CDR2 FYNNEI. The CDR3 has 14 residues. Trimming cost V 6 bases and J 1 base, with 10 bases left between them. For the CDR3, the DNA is TGTGCCAGCAGGGACACAAGATCTGGAAACACCATATATTTT. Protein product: CASRDTRSGNTIYF.

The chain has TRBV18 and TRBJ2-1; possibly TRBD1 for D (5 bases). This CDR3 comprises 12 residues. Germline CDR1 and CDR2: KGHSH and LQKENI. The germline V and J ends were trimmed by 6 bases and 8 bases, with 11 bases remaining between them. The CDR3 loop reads CASSVRGDEQFF. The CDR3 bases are TGTGCCAGCTCGGTTAGGGGTGATGAGCAGTTCTTC.

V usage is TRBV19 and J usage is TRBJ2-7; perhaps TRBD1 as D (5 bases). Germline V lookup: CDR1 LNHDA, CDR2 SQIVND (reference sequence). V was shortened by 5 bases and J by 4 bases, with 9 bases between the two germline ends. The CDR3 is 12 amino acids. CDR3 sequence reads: CASSGSGYEQYF. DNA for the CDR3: TGTGCCAGTAGTGGCTCAGGGTACGAGCAGTACTTC.

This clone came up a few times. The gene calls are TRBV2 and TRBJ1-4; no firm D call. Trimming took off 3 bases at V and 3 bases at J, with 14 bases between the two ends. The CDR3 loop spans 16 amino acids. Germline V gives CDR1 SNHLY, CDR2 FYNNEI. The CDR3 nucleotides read TGTGCCAGCAGTGATCCCCTCGGGAGAGCTAATGAAAAACTGTTTTTT. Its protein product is CASSDPLGRANEKLFF.

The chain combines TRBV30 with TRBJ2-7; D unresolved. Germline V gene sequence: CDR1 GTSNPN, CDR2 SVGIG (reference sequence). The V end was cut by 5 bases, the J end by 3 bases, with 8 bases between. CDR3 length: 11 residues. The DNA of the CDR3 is TGTGCCTGGCAAACCAGCTACGAGCAGTACTTC. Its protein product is CAWQTSYEQYF.

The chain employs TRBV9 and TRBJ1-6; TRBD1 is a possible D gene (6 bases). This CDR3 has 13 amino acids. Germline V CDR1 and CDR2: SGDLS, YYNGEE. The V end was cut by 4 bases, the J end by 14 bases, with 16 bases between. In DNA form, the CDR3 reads TGTGCCAGCAGCTCGACAGGCTCCGGGGCCCTCCACTTT. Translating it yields CASSSTGSGALHF.

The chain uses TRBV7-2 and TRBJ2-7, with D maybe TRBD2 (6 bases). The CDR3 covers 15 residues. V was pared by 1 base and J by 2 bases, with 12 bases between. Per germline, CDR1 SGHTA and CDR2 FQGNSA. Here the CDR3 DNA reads TGTGCCAGCAGCTTAGGTGGGGCTAGCGCCTACGAGCAGTACTTC. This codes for CASSLGGASAYEQYF.

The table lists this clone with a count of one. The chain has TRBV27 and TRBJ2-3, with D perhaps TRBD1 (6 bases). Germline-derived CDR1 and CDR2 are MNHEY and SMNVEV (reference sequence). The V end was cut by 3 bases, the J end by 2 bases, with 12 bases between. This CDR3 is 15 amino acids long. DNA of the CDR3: TGTGCCAGCAGTTTCCTGACAGGAATCACAGATACGCAGTATTTT. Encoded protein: CASSFLTGITDTQYF.

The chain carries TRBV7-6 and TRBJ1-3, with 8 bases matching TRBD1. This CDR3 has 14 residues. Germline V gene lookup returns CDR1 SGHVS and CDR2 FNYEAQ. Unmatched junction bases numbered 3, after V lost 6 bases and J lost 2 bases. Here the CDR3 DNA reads TGTGCCAGCAGAGAGGGACAGGCTGGAAACACCATATATTTT. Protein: CASREGQAGNTIYF.

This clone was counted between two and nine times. CDR3 loop: CASSSDRWGTEAFF. In DNA form, the CDR3 reads TGTGCCAGCAGCTCGGACAGATGGGGCACTGAAGCTTTCTTT. This chain uses TRBV5-4 with TRBJ1-1; D perhaps matches TRBD1 (6 bases). V was cut by 3 bases and J by 4 bases, with 13 bases left in between. Per the germline V gene, CDR1 is SGHNT and CDR2 is YYREEE (reference sequence). The CDR3 length is 14 residues. Variable domain in full (rest from reference TRBV5-4 and TRBJ1-1): ETGVTQSPTHLIKTRGQQVTLRCSSQSGHNTVSWYQQALGQGPQFIFQYYREEENGRGNFPPRFSGLQFPNYSSELNVNALELDDSALYLCASSSDRWGTEAFFGQGTRLTVV.

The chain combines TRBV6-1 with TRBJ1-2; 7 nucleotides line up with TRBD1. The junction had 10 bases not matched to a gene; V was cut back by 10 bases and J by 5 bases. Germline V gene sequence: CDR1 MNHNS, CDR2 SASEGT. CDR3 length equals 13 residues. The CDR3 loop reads CATATGVGYGYTF. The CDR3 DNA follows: TGTGCCACCGCAACAGGGGTCGGTTATGGCTACACCTTC.

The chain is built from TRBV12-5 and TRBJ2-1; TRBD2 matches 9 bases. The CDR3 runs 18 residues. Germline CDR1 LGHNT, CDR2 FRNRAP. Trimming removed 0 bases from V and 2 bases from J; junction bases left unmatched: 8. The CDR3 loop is CASGLVPGLAPPYNEQFF. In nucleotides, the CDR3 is TGTGCTAGTGGTTTGGTACCGGGACTAGCCCCTCCCTACAATGAGCAGTTCTTC.

CDR3 sequence (DNA): TGTGCCAGCAGCTTAAACAGGGCTGCGAGGAACACTGAAGCTTTCTTT. Translated, it gives CASSLNRAARNTEAFF. V and J are TRBV7-2 and TRBJ1-1; tentative D call: TRBD1 (6 bases). The CDR3 contains 16 residues. V dropped 2 bases and J dropped 1 base, with 14 bases sitting between them. Germline loops: CDR1 SGHTA, CDR2 FQGNSA.

CDR3 region: CASSQDRTGSYGYTF. Written as DNA, the CDR3 is TGCGCCAGCAGCCAAGATAGGACAGGCAGCTATGGCTACACCTTC. The chain employs TRBV4-3 and TRBJ1-2, with TRBD1 matching 7 bases. CDR1 and CDR2 from the germline V gene are LGHNA and YSLEER. The CDR3 consists of 15 residues. The V gene end was trimmed by 0 bases and the J gene end by 4 bases; junction bases not matched to a gene: 5.

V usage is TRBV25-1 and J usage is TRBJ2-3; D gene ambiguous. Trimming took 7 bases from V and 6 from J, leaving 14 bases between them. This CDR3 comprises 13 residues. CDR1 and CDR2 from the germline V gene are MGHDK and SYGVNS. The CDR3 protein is CASISSIGDTQYF. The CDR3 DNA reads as TGTGCCAGCATCTCCTCAATCGGGGATACGCAGTATTTT.

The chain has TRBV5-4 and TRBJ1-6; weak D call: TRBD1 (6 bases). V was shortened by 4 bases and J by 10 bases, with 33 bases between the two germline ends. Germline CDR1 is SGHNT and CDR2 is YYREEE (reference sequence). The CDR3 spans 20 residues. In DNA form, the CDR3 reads TGTGCCAGCAGCAGGAGGCCGTCCAGGGGAGTACGGAGTAATAGCTCACCCCTCCACTTT. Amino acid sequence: CASSRRPSRGVRSNSSPLHF.

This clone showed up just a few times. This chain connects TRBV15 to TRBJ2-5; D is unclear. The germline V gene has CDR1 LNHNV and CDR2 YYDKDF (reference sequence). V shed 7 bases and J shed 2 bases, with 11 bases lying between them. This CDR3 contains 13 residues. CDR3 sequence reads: CATKPNLQETQYF. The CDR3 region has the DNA TGTGCCACCAAACCAAACTTGCAAGAGACCCAGTACTTC.

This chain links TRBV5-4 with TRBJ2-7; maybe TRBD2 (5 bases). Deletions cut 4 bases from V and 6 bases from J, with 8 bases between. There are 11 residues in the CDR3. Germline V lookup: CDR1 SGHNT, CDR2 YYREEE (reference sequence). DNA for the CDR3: TGTGCCAGCAGCCTCCGGGGCGAGCAGTACTTC. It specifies CASSLRGEQYF.

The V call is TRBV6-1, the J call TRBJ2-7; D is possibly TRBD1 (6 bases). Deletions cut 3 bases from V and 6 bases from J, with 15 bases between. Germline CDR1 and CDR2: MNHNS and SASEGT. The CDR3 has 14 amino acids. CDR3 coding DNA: TGTGCCAGCAGTGAGCCCGGCAGGGGTGGCGAGCAGTACTTC. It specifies CASSEPGRGGEQYF.

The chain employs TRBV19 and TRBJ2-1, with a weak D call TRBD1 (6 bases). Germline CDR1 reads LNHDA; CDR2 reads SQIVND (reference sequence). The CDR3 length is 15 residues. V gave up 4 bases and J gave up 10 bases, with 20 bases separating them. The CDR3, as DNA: TGTGCCAGTAGTAGGGGATTTTACAGGGAGCAGGAGCAGTTCTTC. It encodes CASSRGFYREQEQFF.

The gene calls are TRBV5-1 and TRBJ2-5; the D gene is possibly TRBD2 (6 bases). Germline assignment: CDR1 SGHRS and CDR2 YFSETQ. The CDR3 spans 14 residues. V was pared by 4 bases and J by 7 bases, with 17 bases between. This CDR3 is CASSLAGFPGTQYF. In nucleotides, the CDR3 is TGCGCCAGCAGCCTGGCGGGGTTCCCAGGGACCCAGTACTTC.

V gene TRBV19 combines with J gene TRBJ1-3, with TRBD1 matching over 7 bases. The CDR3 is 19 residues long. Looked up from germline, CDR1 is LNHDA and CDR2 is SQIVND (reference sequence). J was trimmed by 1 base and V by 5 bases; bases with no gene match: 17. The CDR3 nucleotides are TGTGCCAGTAGTGCCCTCTCCGGGACAGCCCTCTTATCTGGAAACACCATATATTTT. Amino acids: CASSALSGTALLSGNTIYF. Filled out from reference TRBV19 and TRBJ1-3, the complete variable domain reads DGGITQSPKYLFRKEGQNVTLSCEQNLNHDAMYWYRQDPGQGLRLIYYSQIVNDFQKGDIAEGYSVSREKKESFPLTVTSAQKNPTAFYLCASSALSGTALLSGNTIYFGEGSWLTVV.

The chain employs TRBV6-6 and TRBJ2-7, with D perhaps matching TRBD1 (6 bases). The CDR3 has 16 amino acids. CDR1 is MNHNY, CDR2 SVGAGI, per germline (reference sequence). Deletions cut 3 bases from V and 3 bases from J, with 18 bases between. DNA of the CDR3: TGTGCCAGCAGTTATTCCTTGGGACATAAGGGCTACGAGCAGTACTTC. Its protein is CASSYSLGHKGYEQYF.

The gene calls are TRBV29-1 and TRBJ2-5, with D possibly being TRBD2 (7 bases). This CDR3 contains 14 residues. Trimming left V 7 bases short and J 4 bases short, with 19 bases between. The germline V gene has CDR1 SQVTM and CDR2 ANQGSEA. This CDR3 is CSAPLGGARETQYF. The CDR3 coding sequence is TGCAGCGCCCCCCTTGGGGGGGCGAGAGAGACCCAGTACTTC. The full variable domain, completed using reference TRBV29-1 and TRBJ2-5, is SAVISQKPSRDICQRGTSLTIQCQVDSQVTMMFWYRQQPGQSLTLIATANQGSEATYESGFVIDKFPISRPNLTFSTLTVSNMSPEDSSIYLCSAPLGGARETQYFGPGTRLLVL.

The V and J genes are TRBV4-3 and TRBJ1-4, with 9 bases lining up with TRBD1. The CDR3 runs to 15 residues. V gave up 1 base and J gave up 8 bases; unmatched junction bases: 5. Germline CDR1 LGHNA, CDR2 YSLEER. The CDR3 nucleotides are TGCGCCAGCAGCCAAGGGACAGGGGAACGAGAAAAACTGTTTTTT. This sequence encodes CASSQGTGEREKLFF.

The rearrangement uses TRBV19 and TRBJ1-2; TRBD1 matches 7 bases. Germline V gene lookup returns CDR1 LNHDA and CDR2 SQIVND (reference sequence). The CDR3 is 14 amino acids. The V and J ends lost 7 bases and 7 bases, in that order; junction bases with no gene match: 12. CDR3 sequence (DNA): TGTGCCAGTAACCGACAGGGTCCCCTTCCTGGCTACACCTTC. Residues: CASNRQGPLPGYTF.

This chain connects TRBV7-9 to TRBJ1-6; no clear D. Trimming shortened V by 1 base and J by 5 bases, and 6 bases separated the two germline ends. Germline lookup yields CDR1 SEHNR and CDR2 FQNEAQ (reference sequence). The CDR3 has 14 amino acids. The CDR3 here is CASSLGSNNSPLHF. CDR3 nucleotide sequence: TGTGCCAGCAGCTTAGGCAGTAATAATTCACCCCTCCACTTT.

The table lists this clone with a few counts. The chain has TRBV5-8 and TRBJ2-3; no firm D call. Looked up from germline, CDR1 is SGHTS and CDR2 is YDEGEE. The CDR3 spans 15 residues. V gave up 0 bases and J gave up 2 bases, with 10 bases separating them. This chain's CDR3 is CASSLGISSTDTQYF. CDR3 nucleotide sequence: TGTGCCAGCAGCTTGGGTATCTCGTCCACAGATACGCAGTATTTT.

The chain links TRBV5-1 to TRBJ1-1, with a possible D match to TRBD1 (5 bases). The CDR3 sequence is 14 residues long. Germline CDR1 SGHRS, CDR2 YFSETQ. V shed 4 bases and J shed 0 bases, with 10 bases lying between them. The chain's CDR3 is CASSPDSVNTEAFF. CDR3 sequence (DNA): TGCGCCAGCAGCCCCGACAGTGTGAACACTGAAGCTTTCTTT.